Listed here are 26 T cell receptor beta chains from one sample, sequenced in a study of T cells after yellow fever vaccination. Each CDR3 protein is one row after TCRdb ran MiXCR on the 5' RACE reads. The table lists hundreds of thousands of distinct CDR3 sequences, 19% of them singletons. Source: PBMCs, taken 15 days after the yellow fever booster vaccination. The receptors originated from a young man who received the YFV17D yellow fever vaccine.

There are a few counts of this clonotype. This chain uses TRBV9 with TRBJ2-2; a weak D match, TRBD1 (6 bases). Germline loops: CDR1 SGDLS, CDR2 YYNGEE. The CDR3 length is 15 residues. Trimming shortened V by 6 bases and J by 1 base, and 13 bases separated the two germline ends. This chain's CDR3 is CASNRDTLNTGELFF. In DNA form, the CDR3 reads TGTGCCAGCAACCGGGACACTCTGAACACCGGGGAGCTGTTTTTT.

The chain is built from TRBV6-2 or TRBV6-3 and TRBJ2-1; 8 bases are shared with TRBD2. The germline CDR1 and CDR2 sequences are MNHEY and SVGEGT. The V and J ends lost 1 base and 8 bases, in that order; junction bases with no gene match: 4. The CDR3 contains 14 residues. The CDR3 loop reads CASSYLGLVYEQFF. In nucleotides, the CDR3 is TGTGCCAGCAGTTACTTGGGACTAGTATATGAGCAGTTCTTC.

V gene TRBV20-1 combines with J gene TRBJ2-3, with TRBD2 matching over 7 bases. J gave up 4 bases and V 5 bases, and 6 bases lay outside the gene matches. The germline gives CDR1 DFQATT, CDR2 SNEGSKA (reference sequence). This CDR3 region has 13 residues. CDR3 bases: TGCAGTGCTGAAATGGCGGGAGCAGATACGCAGTATTTT. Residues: CSAEMAGADTQYF.

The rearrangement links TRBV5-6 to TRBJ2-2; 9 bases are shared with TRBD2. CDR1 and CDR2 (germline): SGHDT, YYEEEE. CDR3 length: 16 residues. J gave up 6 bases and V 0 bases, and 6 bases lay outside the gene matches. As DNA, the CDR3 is TGTGCCAGCAGCTTGGTTAGCGGGAGTAAGTCCGGGGAGCTGTTTTTT. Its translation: CASSLVSGSKSGELFF.

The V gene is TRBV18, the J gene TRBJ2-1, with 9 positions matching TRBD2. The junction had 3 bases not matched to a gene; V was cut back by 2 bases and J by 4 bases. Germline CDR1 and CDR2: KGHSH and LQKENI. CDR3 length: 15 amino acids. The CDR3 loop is CASSPGTSFYNEQFF. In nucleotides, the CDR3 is TGTGCCAGCTCACCAGGGACTAGCTTTTACAATGAGCAGTTCTTC.

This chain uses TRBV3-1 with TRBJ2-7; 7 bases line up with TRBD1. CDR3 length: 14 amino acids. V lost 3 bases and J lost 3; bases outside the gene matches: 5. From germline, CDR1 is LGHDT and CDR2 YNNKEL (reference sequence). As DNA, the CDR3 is TGTGCCAGCAGCCAGTCTGGGACAGACTACGAGCAGTACTTC. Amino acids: CASSQSGTDYEQYF.

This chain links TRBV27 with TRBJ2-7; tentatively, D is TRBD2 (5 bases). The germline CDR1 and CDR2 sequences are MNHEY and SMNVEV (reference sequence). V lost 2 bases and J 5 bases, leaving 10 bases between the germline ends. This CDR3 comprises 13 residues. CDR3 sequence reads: CASSLRRVHEQYF. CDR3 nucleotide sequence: TGTGCCAGCAGTTTACGGCGGGTCCACGAGCAGTACTTC.

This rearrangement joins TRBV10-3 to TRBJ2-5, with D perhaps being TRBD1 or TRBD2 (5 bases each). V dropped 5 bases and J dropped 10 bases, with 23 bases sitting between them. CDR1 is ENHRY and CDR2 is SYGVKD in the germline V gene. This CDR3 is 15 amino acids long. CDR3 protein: CAISQSGTQVWLQYF. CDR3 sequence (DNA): TGTGCCATCAGTCAATCCGGGACCCAGGTCTGGCTCCAGTACTTC.

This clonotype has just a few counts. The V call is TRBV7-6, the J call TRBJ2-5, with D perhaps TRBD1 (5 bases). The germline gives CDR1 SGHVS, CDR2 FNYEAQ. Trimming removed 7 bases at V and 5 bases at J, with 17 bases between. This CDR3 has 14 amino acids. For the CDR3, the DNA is TGTGCCAGCACCCCAGTTAGGGGCTTCGAGACCCAGTACTTC. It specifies CASTPVRGFETQYF.

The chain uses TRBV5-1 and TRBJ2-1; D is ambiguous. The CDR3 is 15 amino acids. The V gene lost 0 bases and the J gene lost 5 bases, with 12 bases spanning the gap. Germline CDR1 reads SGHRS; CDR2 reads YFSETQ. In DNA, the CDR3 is TGCGCCAGCAGCTTGGAGACGGAGTTAAACAATGAGCAGTTCTTC. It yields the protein CASSLETELNNEQFF.

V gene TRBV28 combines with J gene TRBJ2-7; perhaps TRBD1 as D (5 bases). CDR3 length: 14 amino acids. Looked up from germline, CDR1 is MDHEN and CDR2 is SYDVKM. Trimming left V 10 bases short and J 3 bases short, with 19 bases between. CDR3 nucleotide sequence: TGTGCCACCATGGACAACCATATCATCTACGAGCAGTACTTC. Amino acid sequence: CATMDNHIIYEQYF.

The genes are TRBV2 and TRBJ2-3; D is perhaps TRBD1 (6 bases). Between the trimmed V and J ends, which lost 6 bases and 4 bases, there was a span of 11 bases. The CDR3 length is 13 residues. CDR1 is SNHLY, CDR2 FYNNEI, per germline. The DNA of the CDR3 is TGTGCCAGCAGGGACAGCATACCAGATACGCAGTATTTT. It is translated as CASRDSIPDTQYF.

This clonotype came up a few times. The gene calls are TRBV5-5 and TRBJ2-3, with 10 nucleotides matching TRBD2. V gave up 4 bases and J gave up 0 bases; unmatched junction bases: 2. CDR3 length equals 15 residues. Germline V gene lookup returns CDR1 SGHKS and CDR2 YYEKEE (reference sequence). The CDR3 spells CASSMTSGSTDTQYF. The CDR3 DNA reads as TGTGCCAGCAGCATGACTAGCGGGAGCACAGATACGCAGTATTTT.

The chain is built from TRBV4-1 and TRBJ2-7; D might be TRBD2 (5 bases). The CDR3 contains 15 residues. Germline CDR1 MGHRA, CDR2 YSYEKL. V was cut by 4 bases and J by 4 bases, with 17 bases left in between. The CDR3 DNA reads TGCGCCAGCAGCCCAGAACATGGGAGTAGTTACGAGCAGTACTTC. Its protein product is CASSPEHGSSYEQYF.

The CDR3 protein is CASSPSGRHNEQFF. In DNA, the CDR3 is TGTGCCAGCTCACCTAGCGGGAGACACAATGAGCAGTTCTTC. This sequence joins TRBV18 and TRBJ2-1, with 9 bases aligning to TRBD2. V was clipped by 3 bases and J by 5 bases; unmatched bases: 2. This CDR3 is built from 14 residues. In germline, CDR1 is KGHSH, CDR2 LQKENI.

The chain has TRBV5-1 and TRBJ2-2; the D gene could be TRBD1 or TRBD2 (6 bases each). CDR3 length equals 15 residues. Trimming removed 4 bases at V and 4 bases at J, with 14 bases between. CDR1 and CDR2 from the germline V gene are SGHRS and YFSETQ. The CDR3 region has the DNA TGCGCCAGCAGCCCACCGGGGGCGGGCACCGGGGAGCTGTTTTTT. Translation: CASSPPGAGTGELFF.

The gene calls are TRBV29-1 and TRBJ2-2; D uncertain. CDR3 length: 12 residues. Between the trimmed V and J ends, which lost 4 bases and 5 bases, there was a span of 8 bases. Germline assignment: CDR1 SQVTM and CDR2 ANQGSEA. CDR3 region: CSVAQPTGELFF. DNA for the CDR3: TGCAGCGTTGCGCAACCAACCGGGGAGCTGTTTTTT.

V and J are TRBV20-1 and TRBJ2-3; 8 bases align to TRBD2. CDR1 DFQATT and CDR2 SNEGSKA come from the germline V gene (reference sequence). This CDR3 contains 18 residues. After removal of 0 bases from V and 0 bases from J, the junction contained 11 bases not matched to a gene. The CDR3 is CSARDEGHSGTSTDTQYF. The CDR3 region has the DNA TGCAGTGCTAGAGATGAGGGGCATAGCGGGACTAGCACAGATACGCAGTATTTT.

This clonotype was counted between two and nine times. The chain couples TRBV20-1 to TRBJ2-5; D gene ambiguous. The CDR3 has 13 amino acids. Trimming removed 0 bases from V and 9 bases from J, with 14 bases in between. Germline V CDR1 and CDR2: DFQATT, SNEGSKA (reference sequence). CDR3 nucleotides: TGCAGTGCTAGAGATGGACCACAGCAGGCCCAGTACTTC. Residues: CSARDGPQQAQYF.

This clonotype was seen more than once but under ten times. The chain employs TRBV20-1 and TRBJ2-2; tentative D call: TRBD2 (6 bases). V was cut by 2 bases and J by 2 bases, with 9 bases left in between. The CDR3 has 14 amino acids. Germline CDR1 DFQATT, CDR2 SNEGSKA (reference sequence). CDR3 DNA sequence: TGCAGTGCTAGATTCGCGGGAAACACCGGGGAGCTGTTTTTT. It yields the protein CSARFAGNTGELFF.

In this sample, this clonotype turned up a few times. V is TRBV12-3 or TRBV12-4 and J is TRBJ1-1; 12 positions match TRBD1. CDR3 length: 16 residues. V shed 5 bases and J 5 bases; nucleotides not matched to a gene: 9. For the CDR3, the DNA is TGTGCCAGCAGTGATGGGGACAGGGGGCGTAGGACTGAAGCTTTCTTT. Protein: CASSDGDRGRRTEAFF.

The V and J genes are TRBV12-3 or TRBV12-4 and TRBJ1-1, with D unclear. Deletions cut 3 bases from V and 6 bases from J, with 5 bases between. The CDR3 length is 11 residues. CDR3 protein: CASSFSAEAFF. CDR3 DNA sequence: TGTGCCAGCAGTTTTAGCGCTGAAGCTTTCTTT.

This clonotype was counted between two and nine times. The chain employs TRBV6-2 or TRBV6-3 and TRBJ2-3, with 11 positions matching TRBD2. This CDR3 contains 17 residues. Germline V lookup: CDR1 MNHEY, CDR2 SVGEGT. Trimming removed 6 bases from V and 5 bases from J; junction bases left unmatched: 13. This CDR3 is CASRGLPGTSGGDTQYF. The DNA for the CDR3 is TGTGCCAGCAGAGGCCTTCCCGGGACTAGCGGCGGAGATACGCAGTATTTT.

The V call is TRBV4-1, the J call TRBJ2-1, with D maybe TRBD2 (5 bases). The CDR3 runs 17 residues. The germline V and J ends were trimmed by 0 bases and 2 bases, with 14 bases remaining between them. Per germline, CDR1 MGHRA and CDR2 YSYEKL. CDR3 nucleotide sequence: TGCGCCAGCAGCCAAGATGGACGAGGGTCCCCCTACAATGAGCAGTTCTTC. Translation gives CASSQDGRGSPYNEQFF.

CDR3 DNA sequence: TGTGCCAGCAGTTACTTTGGGACTAGCGGGAACGAGCAGTACTTC. It codes for CASSYFGTSGNEQYF. The J gene is TRBJ2-7, the V gene TRBV6-2 or TRBV6-3; 13 bases match TRBD2. The CDR3 sequence is 15 residues long. The germline CDR1 and CDR2 sequences are MNHEY and SVGEGT. The V gene end was trimmed by 1 base and the J gene end by 5 bases; junction bases not matched to a gene: 2.

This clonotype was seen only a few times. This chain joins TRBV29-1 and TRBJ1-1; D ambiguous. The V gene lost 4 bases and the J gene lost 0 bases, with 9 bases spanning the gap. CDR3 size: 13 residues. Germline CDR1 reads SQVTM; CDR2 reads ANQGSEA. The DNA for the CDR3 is TGCAGCGTTGTGAGGCAGGTGAACACTGAAGCTTTCTTT. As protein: CSVVRQVNTEAFF. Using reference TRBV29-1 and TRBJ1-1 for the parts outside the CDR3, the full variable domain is SAVISQKPSRDICQRGTSLTIQCQVDSQVTMMFWYRQQPGQSLTLIATANQGSEATYESGFVIDKFPISRPNLTFSTLTVSNMSPEDSSIYLCSVVRQVNTEAFFGQGTRLTVV.